One T cell receptor (beta chain) is described in this entry. Its target is not known. This sample is part of a study of cytotoxic CD8 clonotypes in ibrutinib-treated CLL. Broader study findings: Clonality went up at the time of ibrutinib response, stayed stable in sustained remission, and later dropped back toward its baseline level at progression. In comparison with age-matched healthy donors, baseline clonality was higher and tracked circulating CD8+ T-cell counts.

CDR1 SGHAT and CDR2 FQNNGV come from the germline V gene. The CDR3 has 13 amino acids. V gave up 1 base and J gave up 5 bases, with 9 bases separating them. Sequencing used immunoSEQ multiplex PCR; TCRdb keeps in-frame clones, though not all of them. The sample holds approximately 280,000 clones; roughly four fifths are singletons and the top ten take about 5.3%. This clonotype was sampled from a human donor with chronic lymphocytic leukemia. V gene TRBV11-2 combines with J gene TRBJ2-7; no definite D call. The specimen comprised PBMCs, sampled at disease progression, from a patient treated with ibrutinib. CDR3 DNA: TGTGCCAGCAGCTTAGTGGTGTACGACGAGCAGTACTTC. Its protein is CASSLVVYDEQYF.